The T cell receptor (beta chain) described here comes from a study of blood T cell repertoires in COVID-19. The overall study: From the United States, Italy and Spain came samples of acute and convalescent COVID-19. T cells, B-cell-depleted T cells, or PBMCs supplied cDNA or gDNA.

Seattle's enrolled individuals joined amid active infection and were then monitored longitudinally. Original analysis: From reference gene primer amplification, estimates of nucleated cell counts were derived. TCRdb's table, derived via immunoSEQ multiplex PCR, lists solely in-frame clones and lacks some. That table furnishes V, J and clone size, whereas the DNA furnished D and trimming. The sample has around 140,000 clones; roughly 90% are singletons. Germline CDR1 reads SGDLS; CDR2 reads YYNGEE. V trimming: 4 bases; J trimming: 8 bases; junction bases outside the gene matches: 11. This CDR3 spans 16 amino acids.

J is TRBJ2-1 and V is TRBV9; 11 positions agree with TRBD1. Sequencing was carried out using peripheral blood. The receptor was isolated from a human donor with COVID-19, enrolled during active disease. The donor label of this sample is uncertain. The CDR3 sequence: CASSSLVGTGGDEQFF. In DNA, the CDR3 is TGTGCCAGCAGCTCCCTGGTAGGGACAGGGGGGGATGAGCAGTTCTTC.